The present entry profiles one T cell receptor (beta chain) with its context. The antigen this receptor binds is unknown. Base-call qualities are not available, and no considerably larger clone is one nucleotide away. No treatment had been received by any patient before thyroid surgery. Patient clinical samples collected from about 2011 to 2018 were retrospectively analysed using T-cell receptor beta sequencing. The data were obtained in a study of metastatic and nonmetastatic thyroid tumors (TCRdb year 2020). About the full investigation: Repertoires were compared across peripheral blood and tumor or nodule tissue samples from malignant and benign thyroid patients. Summary of the overall study and its limitations: In both blood and tumor samples, malignant tumors were reported to have significantly higher TCR beta diversity than benign nodules.

Trimming takes 5 bases from V and 0 bases from J, and the germline ends sit 17 bases apart. According to the germline V gene, CDR1 reads MNHNS and CDR2 reads SASEGT. The CDR3 holds 16 amino acids from the cysteine to the phenylalanine. Here the CDR3 DNA is all that survives: 48 bases in frame from base 1. The receptor library was made with PCR. Sequenced on an Illumina HiSeq 4000. High-throughput sequencing was used to profile the TCR beta-chain CDR3 region of each patient. The paper's processing steps were these. CDR3 differences across clinicopathological groups were used to build a classifier for discriminating distant-metastatic papillary thyroid cancer patients. The Shannon index was used to measure repertoire diversity, and the Morisita-Horn index was used to measure how similar tumor and blood repertoires were. TCRdb's own reprocessing of the public reads used fastp at Q25 and MiXCR and kept productive beta chains. The V and J calls and clone size come from TCRdb's table, not from the authors' own analysis. The sample records 10,000 to 15,000 clones, 26% of which are singletons. Of the sample, about 20% falls within the top ten clones.

Here the chain combines TRBV6-1 and TRBJ2-7; D gene: possibly TRBD2, on 6 matching bases. The receptor was derived from a female donor with papillary thyroid cancer or a benign thyroid nodule (not recorded which). Some clones in this sample may be carry-over from other donors' samples. Material for sequencing was tumor tissue. In nucleotide form, the sequence is TGTGCCAGCAGTCCCCCGGTCGGGGGTTACTCCTACGAGCAGTACTTC. Its product reads: CASSPPVGGYSYEQYF.